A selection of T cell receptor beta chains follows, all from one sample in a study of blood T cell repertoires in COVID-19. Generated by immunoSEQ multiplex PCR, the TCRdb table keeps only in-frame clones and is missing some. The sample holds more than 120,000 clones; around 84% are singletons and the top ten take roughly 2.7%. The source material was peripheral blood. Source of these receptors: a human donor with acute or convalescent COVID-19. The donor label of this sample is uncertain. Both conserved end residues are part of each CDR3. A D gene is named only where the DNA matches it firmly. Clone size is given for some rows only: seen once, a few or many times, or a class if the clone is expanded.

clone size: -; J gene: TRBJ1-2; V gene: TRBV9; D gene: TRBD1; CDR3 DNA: TGTGCCAGCACCCCCGGGACAGGGTGGTATGGCTACACCTTC; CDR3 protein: CASTPGTGWYGYTF
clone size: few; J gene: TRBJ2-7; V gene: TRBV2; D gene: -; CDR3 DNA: TGTGCCAGCAGCGCACAGGGGGGGAACGAGCAGTACTTC; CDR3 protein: CASSAQGGNEQYF
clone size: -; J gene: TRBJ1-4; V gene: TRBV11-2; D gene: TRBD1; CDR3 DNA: TGTGCCAGCAGCCGCCCTGGGACAGCCGAAAAACTGTTTTTT; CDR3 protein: CASSRPGTAEKLFF
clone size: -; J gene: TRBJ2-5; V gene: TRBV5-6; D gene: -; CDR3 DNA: TGTGCCAGCAGCTTGGACCGTCGGGAGACCCAGTACTTC; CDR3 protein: CASSLDRRETQYF
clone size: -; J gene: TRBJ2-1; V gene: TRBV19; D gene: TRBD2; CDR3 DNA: TGTGCCAGTAGTATGTCACTAGCGGGCGTCAGCTCCTACAATGAGCAGTTCTTC; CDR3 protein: CASSMSLAGVSSYNEQFF
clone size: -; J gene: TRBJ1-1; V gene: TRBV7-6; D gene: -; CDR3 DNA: TGTGCCAGCAGCTTAGCGCCTCAGGGGAACACTGAAGCTTTCTTT; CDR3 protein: CASSLAPQGNTEAFF
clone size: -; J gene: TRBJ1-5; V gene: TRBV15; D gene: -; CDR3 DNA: TGTGCCACCAGCAGAGTAAGGGGGGCGGGAGTGCAGCCCCAGCATTTT; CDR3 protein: CATSRVRGAGVQPQHF
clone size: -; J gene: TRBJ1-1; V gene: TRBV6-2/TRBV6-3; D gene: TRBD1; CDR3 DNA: TGTGCCAGCAGCCGGGACAGGGGGCGGACTGAAGCTTTCTTT; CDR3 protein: CASSRDRGRTEAFF
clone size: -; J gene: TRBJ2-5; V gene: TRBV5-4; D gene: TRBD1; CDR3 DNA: TGTGCCAGCAGCCGGGACAGCCAGGGATGGGAGACCCAGTACTTC; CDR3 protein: CASSRDSQGWETQYF
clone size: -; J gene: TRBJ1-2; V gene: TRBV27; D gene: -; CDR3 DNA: TGTGCCAGCAGTCCGAACGGGGGGTATGACTATGGCTACACCTTC; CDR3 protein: CASSPNGGYDYGYTF
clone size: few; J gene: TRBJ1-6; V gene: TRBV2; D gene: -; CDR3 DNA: TGTGCCAGCAGTGGGCCCCGTCACCGGGAGAATTCACCCCTCCACTTT; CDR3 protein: CASSGPRHRENSPLHF
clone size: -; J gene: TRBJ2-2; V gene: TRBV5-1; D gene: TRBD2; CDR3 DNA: TGCGCCAGCAGCGTTAGCGGGGCCGGGACCGGGGAGCTGTTTTTT; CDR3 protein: CASSVSGAGTGELFF
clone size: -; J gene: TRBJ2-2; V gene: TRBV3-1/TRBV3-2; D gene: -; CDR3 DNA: TGTGCCAGCAGCCCTACACACAGCGGGGAGCTGTTTTTT; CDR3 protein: CASSPTHSGELFF
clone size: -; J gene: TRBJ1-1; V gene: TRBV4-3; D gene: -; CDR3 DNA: TGCGCCAGCAGCCAACTCAAGGGGTCGTGGAACACTGAAGCTTTCTTT; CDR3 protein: CASSQLKGSWNTEAFF
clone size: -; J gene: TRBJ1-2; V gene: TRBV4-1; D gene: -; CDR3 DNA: TGCGCCAGCAGCCAATTCGGGACAACTAACTATGGCTACACCTTC; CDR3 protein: CASSQFGTTNYGYTF
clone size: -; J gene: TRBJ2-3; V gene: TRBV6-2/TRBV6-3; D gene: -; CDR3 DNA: TGTGCCAGCAGCAAAAGTAGCCCTAGCACAGATACGCAGTATTTT; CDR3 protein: CASSKSSPSTDTQYF
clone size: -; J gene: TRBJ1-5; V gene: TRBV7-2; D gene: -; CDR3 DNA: TGTGCCAGCAGCTCCTCGGCCGGGGGTCATCAGCCCCAGCATTTT; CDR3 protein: CASSSSAGGHQPQHF
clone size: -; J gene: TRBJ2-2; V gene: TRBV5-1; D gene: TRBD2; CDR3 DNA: TGCGCCAGCAGCTTGGGTAGCGGGGTACGGAACACCGGGGAGCTGTTTTTT; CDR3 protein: CASSLGSGVRNTGELFF
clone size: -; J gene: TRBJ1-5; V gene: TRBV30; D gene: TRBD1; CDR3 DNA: TGTGCCTGGGACAGGGCTGGAGGTTCCCAGCATTTT; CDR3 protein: CAWDRAGGSQHF
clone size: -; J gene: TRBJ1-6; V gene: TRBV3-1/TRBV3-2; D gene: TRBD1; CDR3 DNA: TGTGCCAGCAGCTTCGGGACAGGGAATAATTCACCCCTCCACTTT; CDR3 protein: CASSFGTGNNSPLHF
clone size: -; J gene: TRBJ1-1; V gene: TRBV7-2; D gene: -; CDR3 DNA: TGTGCCAGCAGCCCGCGGACAGCTTACATGAACACTGAAGCTTTCTTT; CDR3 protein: CASSPRTAYMNTEAFF
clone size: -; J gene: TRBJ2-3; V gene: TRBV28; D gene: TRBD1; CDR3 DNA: TGTGCCAGCAGCTTCACAAGTCCAGGGGGCGGAAATACGCAGTATTTT; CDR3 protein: CASSFTSPGGGNTQYF
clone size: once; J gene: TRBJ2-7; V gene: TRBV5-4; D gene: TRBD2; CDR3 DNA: TGTGCCAGCAGCTCGGGACTAGCGAACTACGAGCAGTACTTC; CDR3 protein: CASSSGLANYEQYF
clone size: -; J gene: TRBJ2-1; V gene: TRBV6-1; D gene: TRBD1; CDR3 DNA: TGTGCCAGCAGTGACCGGGACAGGGTCTACAATGAGCAGTTCTTC; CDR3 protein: CASSDRDRVYNEQFF
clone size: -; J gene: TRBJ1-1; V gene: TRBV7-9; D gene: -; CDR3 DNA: TGTGCCAGCAGCTTAGCGGACAGCATGAACACTGAAGCTTTCTTT; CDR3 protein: CASSLADSMNTEAFF
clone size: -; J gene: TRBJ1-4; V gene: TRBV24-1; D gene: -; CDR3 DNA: TGTGCCACCACCAGGATGGGTGAAAAACTGTTTTTT; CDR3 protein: CATTRMGEKLFF
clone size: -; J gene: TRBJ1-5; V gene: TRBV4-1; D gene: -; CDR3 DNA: TGCGCCAGCAGCCAAATTGCAGGCGGATCGGGACTTCAGCCCCAGCATTTT; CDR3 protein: CASSQIAGGSGLQPQHF
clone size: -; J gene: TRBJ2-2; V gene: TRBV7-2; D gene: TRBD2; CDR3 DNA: TGTGCCAGCAGCCCTAGCGGGGGGGGCACCGGGGAGCTGTTTTTT; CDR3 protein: CASSPSGGGTGELFF
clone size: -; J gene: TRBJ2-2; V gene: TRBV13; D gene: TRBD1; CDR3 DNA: TGTGCCAGCAGCTTGGATCCGGGACAGGGGATGACCGGGGAGCTGTTTTTT; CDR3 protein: CASSLDPGQGMTGELFF
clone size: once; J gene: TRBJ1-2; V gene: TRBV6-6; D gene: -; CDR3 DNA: TGTGCCAGCAGCGACACCGCCGGGGACACCTTC; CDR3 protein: CASSDTAGDTF
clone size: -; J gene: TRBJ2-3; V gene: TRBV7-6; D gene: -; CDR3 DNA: TGTGCCAGCAGCCCAAGAGGTGGCGGGAACGTAGATACGCAGTATTTT; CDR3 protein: CASSPRGGGNVDTQYF
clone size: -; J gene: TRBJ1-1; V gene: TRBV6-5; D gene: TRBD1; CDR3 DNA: TGTGCCAGCAGTTACGACAGGGTCGCCACTGAAGCTTTCTTT; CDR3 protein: CASSYDRVATEAFF
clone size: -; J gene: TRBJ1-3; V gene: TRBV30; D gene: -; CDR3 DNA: TGTGCCTGGAGCGCGAACTCCTTCTCTGGAAACACCATATATTTT; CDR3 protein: CAWSANSFSGNTIYF
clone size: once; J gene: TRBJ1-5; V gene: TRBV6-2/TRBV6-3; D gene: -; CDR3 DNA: TGTGCCAGCAGTTCCTCAGGGGGCAATCAGCCCCAGCATTTT; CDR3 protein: CASSSSGGNQPQHF
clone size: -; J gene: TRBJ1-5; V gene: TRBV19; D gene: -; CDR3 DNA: TGTGCCAGTTCGGGTCAGCCTAGGACAGATAGCAATCAGCCCCAGCATTTT; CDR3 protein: CASSGQPRTDSNQPQHF
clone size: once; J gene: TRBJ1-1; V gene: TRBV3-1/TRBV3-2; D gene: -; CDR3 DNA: TGTGCCAGCAGCCGGACGGCCGGGGTACGGGACACTGAAGCTTTCTTT; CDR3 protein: CASSRTAGVRDTEAFF
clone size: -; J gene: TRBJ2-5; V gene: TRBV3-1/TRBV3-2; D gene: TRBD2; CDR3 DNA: TGTGCCAGCAGCCAAGCCGGACTAGCGGGGGGGGAGACCCAGTACTTC; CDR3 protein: CASSQAGLAGGETQYF
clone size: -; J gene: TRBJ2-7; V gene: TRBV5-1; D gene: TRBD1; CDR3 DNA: TGCGCCAGCAGCTTGGGGGGACAGGCGAACTACGAGCAGTACTTC; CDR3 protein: CASSLGGQANYEQYF
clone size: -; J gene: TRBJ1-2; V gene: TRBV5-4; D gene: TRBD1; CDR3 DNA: TGTGCCAGCAGCTTGATCACTCCAGGGGGATCTGGCTACACCTTC; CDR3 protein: CASSLITPGGSGYTF
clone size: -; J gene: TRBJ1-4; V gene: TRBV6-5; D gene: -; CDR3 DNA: TGTGCCAGCAGTTACCAGGCTCCCGGGGTGTTTTTT; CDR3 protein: CASSYQAPGVFF
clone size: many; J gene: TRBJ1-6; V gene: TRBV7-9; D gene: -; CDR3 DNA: TGTGCCAGCACTGGAGGGAATAATAATTCACCCCTCCACTTT; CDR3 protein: CASTGGNNNSPLHF